The present T cell receptor beta chain was sequenced within a study of regulatory T cells in long-lasting Graves disease listed by TCRdb under 2021. As for the study more broadly: Antithyroid drugs had been taken for less than 3 months by newly diagnosed Graves' disease patients. Persistent Graves' disease patients were compared with newly diagnosed Graves' disease patients by peripheral blood TCR sequencing and RNA sequencing. A total of about 35 samples underwent TCR sequencing, from some 13 patients with persistent Graves' disease and approximately 20 patients with newly diagnosed Graves' disease. The study was registered as a clinical trial and conducted in China.

This clonotype showed up just a few times. The antigen it binds to is not known. Base qualities are not recorded, but no much larger clone differs from it by a single base. Sample time point, as interpreted from the label and publication: newly diagnosed GD, antithyroid drugs for less than 3 months. For both TCR sequencing and RNA sequencing, RNA was extracted from PBMCs using TRIzol. The diagnosis of Graves' disease was made according to American Thyroid Association guidelines. The patients came from an endocrinology department in Xi'an, China. Each patient gave 8.5 to 9.5 milliliters of peripheral blood, collected in an EDTA anticoagulant tube. Ficoll Paque Plus density gradient separation was used to isolate PBMCs, and no further T cell sorting was done. RNA quality was checked with an Agilent 2100 Bioanalyzer and agarose gel, and concentration with a NanoDrop 2000. Library prep was done by multiplex PCR. Sequencing took place on an Illumina HiSeq 4000. CDR3 regions were amplified by Arm-PCR with iRepertoire HTBI primers to construct TCR beta libraries. PCR products were gel purified before sequencing. For the original study's pipeline: Gene usage analysis of CDR3 amino acid clonotypes used the 62 TRBV and some 15 TRBJ segments found across samples. COPE and FqMerger were used to merge the filtered high-quality paired reads into contigs. BLAST was used to align contigs to IMGT TRBV, TRBD and TRBJ reference genes, with CDR3 defined following IMGT. Any clonotype with a frequency above 0.1% was counted as a highly expanded clone. Repertoire diversity was measured by Shannon entropy, and V-J evenness by the Gini coefficient. A clonotype found in more than one individual was treated as public. The raw public reads went through TCRdb reprocessing: fastp at Q25, MiXCR clone calling, in-frame beta chains kept. CDR3 protein sequences are deduplicated, and each keeps its most common genes and DNA. These V and J calls rely on TCRdb rather than the paper's analysis. Within this sample are about 400,000 distinct CDR3 sequences, with 15% to 20% of them counted one time only. The ten most abundant clones make up 20% to 25% of the sample.

Germline trimming: 0 bases from V, 2 bases from J; junction bases outside gene matches: 16. The cysteine opens and the phenylalanine closes a CDR3 of 19 amino acids. This entry keeps only the CDR3 DNA: 57 bases, framed from base 1. Taken from the germline V gene (reference sequence), the CDR1 and CDR2 loops are DFQATT and SNEGSKA. Overall study outcomes, separate from this receptor: Because the primary lesion, thyroid tissue, could not be accessed, the study looked at peripheral blood alone. Only the TCR beta chain was sequenced and analyzed. TRBV28, TRBJ1-2 and TRBJ2-5 were preferentially used in persistent disease, while TRBV20-1 and TRBJ2-1 were favored in newly diagnosed disease. The authors acknowledged the small sample size as a limitation that may reduce accuracy. More public clonotypes were shared among persistent patients (roughly 2,700) than among newly diagnosed patients (more than 950). Lower TCR Shannon entropy and fewer highly expanded clones were observed in persistent Graves' disease patients than in newly diagnosed patients, which suggested clonal expansion.

These sequences were also reported in another study, on T cells in Graves' hyperthyroidism and ophthalmopathy. Reported in the second study: Stable Graves' hyperthyroidism was defined as no progression to ophthalmopathy during 18 months of follow-up. Hyperthyroidism patients were newly diagnosed, had a disease duration of under 2 months, and were aged 18 to 65 years. Any patient with an uncontrolled infection, another autoimmune disease, pregnancy or lactation was excluded. Diagnoses relied on clinical symptoms, serum thyroxine and TRAb, thyroid ultrasound and orbital computed tomography. A first-round RT-PCR of the TCR CDR3 used the HTBI primer set with the Qiagen OneStep RT-PCR kit. Most expanded thyroid clonotypes (frequency above 0.001) were also detected in blood, suggesting blood repertoires may reflect thyroid immune responses. A model built on a 13 V-J signature distinguished ophthalmopathy from stable hyperthyroidism, reaching 87.88% sensitivity and approximately 83% specificity in cross-validation and 80%/75% in testing. In validation, the model predicted progression to ophthalmopathy a median of around six months before onset, with over 55% sensitivity and 72.22% specificity. To identify distinguishing TCR V-J signatures, a discovery cohort of about 100 patients was used, comprising 40 to 45 with Graves' ophthalmopathy and around 57 with stable Graves' hyperthyroidism. Prospective prediction of ophthalmopathy was tested in an independent validation cohort consisting of 18 hyperthyroidism patients and approximately 16 patients who later progressed to ophthalmopathy. The 95 to 100 discovery patients were randomly divided into training and test sets at a 7:3 ratio. In over five Graves' hyperthyroidism patients, the study also compared T-cell repertoires from thyroid tissue with T-cell repertoires from blood. Once sampling was done, hyperthyroidism patients were given methimazole at a starting dose of 30 mg daily, whereas ophthalmopathy patients were given high-dose intravenous methylprednisolone. A second multiplex PCR round built the libraries, followed by size selection and purification. Sequencing of the libraries was done on an Illumina HiSeq2000 using paired-end 100 bp reads. Raw data were processed with SOAPnuke, discarding reads with adapters, uncalled bases, mean Phred below 15, or no exact constant-primer or identifier match. High-quality paired reads were merged using COPE v1.2.5, and each unique nucleotide sequence was defined as a clonotype. Clonotypes were aligned to IMGT TRBV, TRBD and TRBJ reference segments using MiTCR v1.1. The analysis was restricted to V-J combinations with a frequency above 0.0001, which together covered around 99% of the repertoires. A TCS score was defined as the ratio between F50 (clonal expansion) and ExV (chaos), using BLOSUM62-based TCRdist between CDR3 peptides within each V-J. Welch's t-statistics and random forest reduced roughly 500 V-J features to 13, which were used in a naive Bayes classifier (R e1071). No statistical method was used to fix the sample size in advance, and group allocation was not hidden from the investigators. The paper describes TCR Vbeta CDR3 sequencing of 130 to 150 peripheral blood samples, made up of roughly 40 ophthalmopathy patients, 70 to 75 hyperthyroidism patients and some 17 progressor patients.

The specimen comprised peripheral blood mononuclear cells (PBMCs), sampled at new diagnosis, from a patient treated with antithyroid drugs. This chain joins TRBV20-1 to TRBJ1-2; TRBD1 fits 9 bases in the junction. The sequence came from a woman aged 18-29 years with Graves disease. Donor details come from another sample of the same person, matched by shared clones. The nucleotide sequence is TGCAGTGCTAGAGATCGGGGGAGGTTGGGACAGGGTGGGAACTATGGCTACACCTTC. This yields the protein CSARDRGRLGQGGNYGYTF.